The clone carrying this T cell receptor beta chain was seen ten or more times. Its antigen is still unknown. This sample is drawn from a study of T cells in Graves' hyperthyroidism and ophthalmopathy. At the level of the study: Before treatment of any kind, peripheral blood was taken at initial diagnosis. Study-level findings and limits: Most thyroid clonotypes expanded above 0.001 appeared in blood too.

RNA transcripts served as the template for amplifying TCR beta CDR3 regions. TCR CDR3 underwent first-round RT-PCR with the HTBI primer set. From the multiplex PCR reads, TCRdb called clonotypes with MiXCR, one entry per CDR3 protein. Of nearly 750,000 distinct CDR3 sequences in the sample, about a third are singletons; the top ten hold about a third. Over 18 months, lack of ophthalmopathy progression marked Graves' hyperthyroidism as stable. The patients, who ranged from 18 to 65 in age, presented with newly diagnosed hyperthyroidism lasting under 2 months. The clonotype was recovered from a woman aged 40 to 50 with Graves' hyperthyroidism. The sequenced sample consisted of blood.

For the CDR3, the DNA is TGCAGTGTAACGGGGGTCGTTTTGAACACTGAAGCTTTCTTT. Amino acids: CSVTGVVLNTEAFF. This chain uses TRBV20-1 with TRBJ1-1; tentatively, D is TRBD1 (5 bases). Germline loops: CDR1 DFQATT, CDR2 SNEGSKA (reference sequence). CDR3 size: 14 residues. V lost 7 bases, J lost 0 bases, and 15 bases lay in between.